This TCR beta chain was observed in a study of blood T cell repertoires in COVID-19. Study-wide context: Some COVID-19 samples were acute and others convalescent; all came from the United States, Italy and Spain. The analysed material was cDNA or gDNA that came from T cells, B-cell-depleted T cells, or PBMCs.

Original processing methods: For nucleated cells, counts were estimated from reference gene primer amplification. The repertoire was sequenced with immunoSEQ multiplex PCR; TCRdb's copy has only in-frame clones and lacks some. V, J and clone size reflect that table, while D and trimming were determined from the DNA. The sample holds 250,000 to 300,000 clones, 85% to 90% seen once. This CDR3 spans 12 amino acids. Trimming cost V 3 bases and J 2 bases, with 4 bases left between them. Germline CDR1 is SNHLY and CDR2 is FYNNEI. This clonotype originated in a young man with active or convalescent COVID-19. The V call is TRBV2, the J call TRBJ1-1; D is ambiguous. The material sequenced was peripheral blood. The CDR3 region is CASSDFNTEAFF. The CDR3 DNA reads TGTGCCAGCAGTGACTTCAACACTGAAGCTTTCTTT.